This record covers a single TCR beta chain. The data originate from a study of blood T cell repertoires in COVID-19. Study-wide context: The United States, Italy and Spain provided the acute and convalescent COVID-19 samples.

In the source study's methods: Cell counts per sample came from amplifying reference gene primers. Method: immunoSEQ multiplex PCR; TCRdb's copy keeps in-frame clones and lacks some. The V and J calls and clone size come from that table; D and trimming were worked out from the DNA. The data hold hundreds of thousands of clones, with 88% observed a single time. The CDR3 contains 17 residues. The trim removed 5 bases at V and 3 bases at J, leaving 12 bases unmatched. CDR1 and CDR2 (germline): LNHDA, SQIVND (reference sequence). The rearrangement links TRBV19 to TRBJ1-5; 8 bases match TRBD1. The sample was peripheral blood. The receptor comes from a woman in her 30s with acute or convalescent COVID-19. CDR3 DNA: TGTGCCAGTAGTTGGGGACGAACAGGGGGTATCAATCAGCCCCAGCATTTT. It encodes CASSWGRTGGINQPQHF.